Below, 32 T cell receptor beta chains from the same sample are listed, as sequenced in a study of cytomegalovirus exposure and HLA in healthy donors. 13 Jbeta primers and 60 Vbeta primers were used for the PCR. Some clones are missing from TCRdb's copy, which holds only in-frame ones; the method was immunoSEQ multiplex PCR. This table holds roughly 160,000 clones, 87% found once. The sample consisted of PBMCs. These receptors were collected from a woman aged 25 to 39 in good health and CMV-seronegative.

The rearrangement uses TRBV6-5 and TRBJ1-2, with 7 bases lining up with TRBD1. Germline-derived CDR1 and CDR2 are MNHEY and SVGAGI. The CDR3 is 14 amino acids. J gave up 8 bases and V 0 bases, and 6 bases lay outside the gene matches. Here the CDR3 DNA reads TGTGCCAGCAGTTACTCGAGTCAGGGGGGAGGCTACACCTTC. Translating gives CASSYSSQGGGYTF.

This chain connects TRBV27 to TRBJ2-3; 10 bases match TRBD2. Germline V gene data show CDR1 as MNHEY and CDR2 as SMNVEV (reference sequence). With V trimmed by 2 bases and J by 1 base, 12 bases remained unmatched. The length of the CDR3 is 19 residues. CDR3 sequence (DNA): TGTGCCAGCAGTTTAAGGATAATAGCGGGGGGAGTTGGCACAGATACGCAGTATTTT. Protein sequence: CASSLRIIAGGVGTDTQYF.

V and J are TRBV5-1 and TRBJ2-7; 9 bases map to TRBD1. The V gene end was trimmed by 2 bases and the J gene end by 5 bases; junction bases not matched to a gene: 2. The CDR3 has 13 amino acids. Germline V CDR1 and CDR2: SGHRS, YFSETQ. As DNA, the CDR3 is TGCGCCAGCAGCTTTACAGGGGGCAACGAGCAGTACTTC. Amino acid sequence: CASSFTGGNEQYF.

This clone was recorded only once. The DNA of the CDR3 is TGTGCCAGAAGATCCAGCAGGAGAAGAGGGGGCTACACCTTC. Translation: CARRSSRRRGGYTF. This chain links TRBV5-3 with TRBJ1-2; D unclear. TRBV5-3 is annotated as an ORF whose role is uncertain. Trimming left V 5 bases short and J 8 bases short, with 19 bases between. CDR3 length: 14 residues.

This rearrangement joins TRBV15 to TRBJ1-2; no clear D gene. Germline V gives CDR1 LNHNV, CDR2 YYDKDF (reference sequence). V gave up 0 bases and J gave up 0 bases, with 11 bases separating them. This CDR3 contains 16 residues. The CDR3 nucleotides read TGTGCCACCAGCAGAGATCGAGCGCTAGCTAACTATGGCTACACCTTC. Amino acids: CATSRDRALANYGYTF.

V gene TRBV11-2 combines with J gene TRBJ2-7; 7 positions agree with TRBD2. V shed 2 bases, J shed 0 bases, and the junction held 7 bases outside the gene matches. This CDR3 contains 16 residues. Germline-derived CDR1 and CDR2 are SGHAT and FQNNGV. CDR3 amino acids: CASSLPSGTISYEQYF. The CDR3 coding sequence is TGTGCCAGCAGCTTACCTAGCGGTACCATCTCCTACGAGCAGTACTTC.

This clone was detected only a few times. The rearrangement links TRBV30 to TRBJ1-4; unclear D gene. CDR3 length: 11 amino acids. The V gene's germline CDR1 is GTSNPN and CDR2 SVGIG (reference sequence). V lost 2 bases to trimming and J lost 4 bases, with 2 bases between them. The CDR3 spells CAWSRNEKLFF. DNA of the CDR3: TGTGCCTGGAGTCGTAATGAAAAACTGTTTTTT. The whole variable domain, remainder taken from reference TRBV30 and TRBJ1-4, is SQTIHQWPATLVQPVGSPLSLECTVEGTSNPNLYWYRQAAGRGLQLLFYSVGIGQISSEVPQNLSASRPQDRQFILSSKKLLLSDSGFYLCAWSRNEKLFFGSGTQLSVL.

V usage is TRBV19 and J usage is TRBJ2-1; D is perhaps TRBD2 (6 bases). The CDR3 is 14 amino acids. Per germline, CDR1 LNHDA and CDR2 SQIVND (reference sequence). V was shortened by 5 bases and J by 2 bases, with 10 bases between the two germline ends. CDR3 nucleotides: TGTGCCAGTAGTGGCGGGGCCGCCTACAATGAGCAGTTCTTC. Its translation: CASSGGAAYNEQFF.

The chain joins TRBV27 to TRBJ1-1, with D perhaps matching TRBD1 (6 bases). The CDR3 runs to 15 residues. V lost 5 bases to trimming and J lost 1 base, with 14 bases between them. Germline V gene data show CDR1 as MNHEY and CDR2 as SMNVEV (reference sequence). This CDR3 is CASSRPGHQNTEAFF. Written as DNA, the CDR3 is TGTGCCAGCAGTCGGCCGGGACACCAGAACACTGAAGCTTTCTTT.

The V and J genes are TRBV5-5 and TRBJ2-2, with 9 bases matching TRBD2. V dropped 0 bases and J dropped 9; count of bases not matched to a gene: 6. Germline values: CDR1 SGHKS, CDR2 YYEKEE (reference sequence). The CDR3 loop spans 15 amino acids. The CDR3 is CASSLVPSGNRELFF. DNA for the CDR3: TGTGCCAGCAGCTTGGTACCTAGCGGGAACCGGGAGCTGTTTTTT.

CDR3 sequence reads: CASSIIGQGSGGYTF. The CDR3 bases are TGTGCCAGTAGTATAATAGGACAGGGAAGCGGCGGCTACACCTTC. This chain links TRBV19 with TRBJ1-2, with TRBD1 matching 8 bases. V dropped 2 bases and J dropped 8; count of bases not matched to a gene: 10. The length of the CDR3 is 15 residues. Germline CDR1 reads LNHDA; CDR2 reads SQIVND (reference sequence).

This chain uses TRBV2 with TRBJ1-2; the D gene is possibly TRBD1 (6 bases). The ends were cut back, 6 bases at V and 8 bases at J, with 19 bases in the middle. There are 14 residues in the CDR3. Per the germline V gene, CDR1 is SNHLY and CDR2 is FYNNEI. CDR3 residues: CASRWDTGRLGYTF. The CDR3 DNA follows: TGTGCCAGCAGATGGGACACGGGGCGGTTAGGCTACACCTTC.

This chain joins TRBV2 and TRBJ2-3; 9 nucleotides match TRBD2. V trimming: 3 bases; J trimming: 6 bases; junction bases outside the gene matches: 10. The CDR3 has 16 amino acids. Germline CDR1 and CDR2: SNHLY and FYNNEI. The CDR3: CASSERVLTSGDTQYF. The CDR3 nucleotides are TGTGCCAGCAGTGAGAGGGTTCTCACTAGCGGGGATACGCAGTATTTT.

This clone has just one count. The V gene is TRBV28, the J gene TRBJ2-5, with a weak D call TRBD1 (6 bases). Per the germline V gene, CDR1 is MDHEN and CDR2 is SYDVKM. The V end lost 6 bases, the J end lost 4 bases, and 21 bases lay between the germline ends. This CDR3 is built from 16 residues. This chain's CDR3 is CASSLTRTGQAETQYF. CDR3 bases: TGTGCCAGCAGCCTAACCCGAACAGGGCAGGCAGAGACCCAGTACTTC.

This clone has just a few counts. The chain recombines TRBV10-2 with TRBJ2-7; D gene uncertain. The V gene lost 8 bases and the J gene lost 2 bases, with 13 bases spanning the gap. CDR1 is WSHSY and CDR2 is SAAADI in the germline V gene. The CDR3 consists of 13 residues. CDR3 protein: CASYADRTYEQYF. The DNA for the CDR3 is TGCGCCAGCTACGCGGATCGTACCTACGAGCAGTACTTC.

A single count supports this clone. The chain has TRBV19 and TRBJ2-3, with 9 bases matching TRBD2. CDR1 LNHDA and CDR2 SQIVND come from the germline V gene (reference sequence). The length of the CDR3 is 12 residues. The junction had 3 bases not matched to a gene; V was cut back by 9 bases and J by 5 bases. The CDR3 DNA follows: TGTGCCAGCGCGGGGGGGGAAGATACGCAGTATTTT. This sequence encodes CASAGGEDTQYF. Combining the CDR3 with reference TRBV19 and TRBJ2-3 gives the whole variable domain DGGITQSPKYLFRKEGQNVTLSCEQNLNHDAMYWYRQDPGQGLRLIYYSQIVNDFQKGDIAEGYSVSREKKESFPLTVTSAQKNPTAFYLCASAGGEDTQYFGPGTRLTVL.

The chain couples TRBV9 to TRBJ1-2; 8 bases agree with TRBD1. The V segment lost 4 bases and the J segment 7 bases; nucleotides outside the gene matches: 18. In germline, CDR1 is SGDLS, CDR2 YYNGEE. This CDR3 comprises 17 residues. The CDR3 DNA reads as TGTGCCAGCAGCCCCCTTGCCGGGACAGGCTCGGACAGTGGCTACACCTTC. Translated, it gives CASSPLAGTGSDSGYTF. The full variable domain, in which reference TRBV9 and TRBJ1-2 provide the parts outside the CDR3, is DSGVTQTPKHLITATGQRVTLRCSPRSGDLSVYWYQQSLDQGLQFLIQYYNGEERAKGNILERFSAQQFPDLHSELNLSSLELGDSALYFCASSPLAGTGSDSGYTFGSGTRLTVV.

Only one count was recorded for this clone. The chain employs TRBV4-2 and TRBJ2-7, with 16 nucleotides matching TRBD2. The CDR3 runs to 19 residues. Germline-derived CDR1 and CDR2 are LGHNA and YNFKEQ. The V and J ends lost 3 bases and 6 bases, in that order; junction bases with no gene match: 14. The CDR3 nucleotides read TGTGCCAGCAGCCAGGGGACTAGCGGGAGGGCCCTAGTGTGGGGCGAGCAGTACTTC. Protein sequence: CASSQGTSGRALVWGEQYF.

The chain is built from TRBV9 and TRBJ2-2, with a weak D call TRBD1 (6 bases). V lost 3 bases, J lost 2 bases, and 11 bases lay in between. CDR1 and CDR2 from the germline V gene are SGDLS and YYNGEE. The CDR3 has 15 amino acids. The CDR3 DNA reads as TGTGCCAGCAGCGAGGGGGTAGGAAACACCGGGGAGCTGTTTTTT. This gives the protein CASSEGVGNTGELFF.

The chain carries TRBV2 and TRBJ2-3; D remains ambiguous. V was pared by 6 bases and J by 6 bases, with 13 bases between. The CDR3 is 13 residues long. CDR1 is SNHLY, CDR2 FYNNEI, per germline. CDR3 protein: CASRERHRDTQYF. The CDR3 nucleotides are TGTGCCAGCAGAGAACGCCACCGGGATACGCAGTATTTT.

The J gene is TRBJ2-7, the V gene TRBV7-9; D may be TRBD1 (5 bases). The CDR3 totals 15 residues. The V gene's germline CDR1 is SEHNR and CDR2 FQNEAQ (reference sequence). Deletions cut 3 bases from V and 9 bases from J, with 21 bases between. The CDR3, as DNA: TGTGCCAGCAGCTTTCGAACAGGCCTTGCTTTTAGGCAGTACTTC. Protein product: CASSFRTGLAFRQYF.

The chain recombines TRBV19 with TRBJ1-1; the D is unclear. Germline loops: CDR1 LNHDA, CDR2 SQIVND (reference sequence). The CDR3 has 13 residues. V dropped 9 bases and J dropped 1 base, with 12 bases sitting between them. The CDR3 loop is CASGIPQNTEAFF. CDR3 nucleotides: TGTGCCAGCGGGATACCGCAGAACACTGAAGCTTTCTTT.

The chain has TRBV27 and TRBJ2-1, with 7 nucleotides matching TRBD2. V lost 5 bases, J lost 4 bases, and 5 bases stayed unmatched. This CDR3 has 14 residues. Germline V gene lookup returns CDR1 MNHEY and CDR2 SMNVEV (reference sequence). The CDR3 coding sequence is TGTGCCAGCAGTACACTGGGAGGGTACAATGAGCAGTTCTTC. Its protein product is CASSTLGGYNEQFF.

This chain uses TRBV19 with TRBJ1-5, with 7 positions matching TRBD1. The CDR3 length is 13 residues. V lost 7 bases and J lost 5; bases outside the gene matches: 5. In germline, CDR1 is LNHDA, CDR2 SQIVND (reference sequence). This CDR3 reads CASKSQGYQPQHF. CDR3 bases: TGTGCCAGTAAGTCACAGGGGTATCAGCCCCAGCATTTT. Full variable domain (missing parts from reference TRBV19 and TRBJ1-5): DGGITQSPKYLFRKEGQNVTLSCEQNLNHDAMYWYRQDPGQGLRLIYYSQIVNDFQKGDIAEGYSVSREKKESFPLTVTSAQKNPTAFYLCASKSQGYQPQHFGDGTRLSIL.

The chain carries TRBV9 and TRBJ2-1; TRBD1 is a possible D gene (6 bases). The CDR3 loop spans 13 amino acids. The V gene lost 7 bases and the J gene lost 9 bases, with 17 bases spanning the gap. CDR1 and CDR2 (germline): SGDLS, YYNGEE. The CDR3, as DNA: TGTGCCAGCGGACAAAGGGGGAGAGGTGAGCAGTTCTTC. This translates into CASGQRGRGEQFF.

V is TRBV5-4 and J is TRBJ2-7; 7 bases line up with TRBD1. CDR3 length equals 16 residues. The V gene end was trimmed by 4 bases and the J gene end by 2 bases; junction bases not matched to a gene: 12. Germline CDR1 is SGHNT and CDR2 is YYREEE (reference sequence). CDR3 in DNA: TGTGCCAGCAGCCTACAAGTTAGGACAGGACCCTACGAGCAGTACTTC. Translation gives CASSLQVRTGPYEQYF.

V gene TRBV5-6 combines with J gene TRBJ2-3; 7 nucleotides align to TRBD1. After removal of 3 bases from V and 0 bases from J, the junction contained 7 bases not matched to a gene. This CDR3 region has 16 residues. Germline CDR1 SGHDT, CDR2 YYEEEE. CDR3 DNA sequence: TGTGCCAGCAGCTGGGACAGCCGTTCTAGCACAGATACGCAGTATTTT. Protein: CASSWDSRSSTDTQYF.

A few counts support this clone. This chain uses TRBV15 with TRBJ2-1, with 7 bases aligning to TRBD2. V shed 4 bases and J 10 bases; nucleotides not matched to a gene: 10. This CDR3 is 14 amino acids long. Per the germline V gene, CDR1 is LNHNV and CDR2 is YYDKDF (reference sequence). As DNA, the CDR3 is TGTGCCACCAGCATAGGACTAGGAGAGGGGGAGCAGTTCTTC. This translates into CATSIGLGEGEQFF.

V and J are TRBV2 and TRBJ2-3; D may be TRBD1 (6 bases). CDR1 is SNHLY, CDR2 FYNNEI, per germline. CDR3 length equals 14 residues. Deletions cut 6 bases from V and 1 base from J, with 11 bases between. CDR3 in DNA: TGTGCCAGCAGAAGGGGGTGGGGCACAGATACGCAGTATTTT. Translation gives CASRRGWGTDTQYF.

This clone was seen a few times. CDR3 coding DNA: TGCGCCAGCAGAGGACTAGCGGGAGTCGGGGAGCTGTTTTTT. It yields the protein CASRGLAGVGELFF. The rearrangement joins TRBV10-1 to TRBJ2-2; TRBD2 matches at 13 bases. V shed 6 bases and J 7 bases; nucleotides not matched to a gene: 2. The CDR3 extends over 14 amino acids. Looked up from germline, CDR1 is WNHNN and CDR2 is SYGVQD (reference sequence).

The V gene is TRBV28, the J gene TRBJ2-7; 11 bases align to TRBD2. CDR1 is MDHEN, CDR2 SYDVKM, per germline. This CDR3 contains 14 residues. V lost 6 bases, J lost 4 bases, and 5 bases stayed unmatched. Written as DNA, the CDR3 is TGTGCCAGCAGGTTAGCGGGAGGGCTTTACGAGCAGTACTTC. Protein sequence: CASRLAGGLYEQYF.

This clone was found a few times. The V call is TRBV5-6, the J call TRBJ1-4, with D possibly matching TRBD1 (5 bases). This CDR3 is 13 amino acids long. The germline V and J ends were trimmed by 4 bases and 8 bases, with 12 bases remaining between them. Germline CDR1 SGHDT, CDR2 YYEEEE. Written as DNA, the CDR3 is TGTGCCAGCAGCGGTGTAGGGGTCGAAAAACTGTTTTTT. As protein: CASSGVGVEKLFF.